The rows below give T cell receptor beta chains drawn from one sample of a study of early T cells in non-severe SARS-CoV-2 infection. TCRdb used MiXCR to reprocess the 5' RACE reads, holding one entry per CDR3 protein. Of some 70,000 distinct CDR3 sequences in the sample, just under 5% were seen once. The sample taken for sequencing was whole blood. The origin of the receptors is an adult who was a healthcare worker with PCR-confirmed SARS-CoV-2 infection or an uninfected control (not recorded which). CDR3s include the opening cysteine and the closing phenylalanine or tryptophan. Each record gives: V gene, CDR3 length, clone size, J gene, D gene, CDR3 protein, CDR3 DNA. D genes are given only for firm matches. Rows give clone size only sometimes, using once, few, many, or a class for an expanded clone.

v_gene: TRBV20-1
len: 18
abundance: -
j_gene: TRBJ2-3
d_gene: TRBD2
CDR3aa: CSAITGLAGGRGTDTQYF
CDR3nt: TGCAGTGCTATAACGGGACTAGCGGGAGGGAGGGGCACAGATACGCAGTATTTT

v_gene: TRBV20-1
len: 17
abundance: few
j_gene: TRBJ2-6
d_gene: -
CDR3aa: CSAEQGRGIGGANVLTF
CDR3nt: TGCAGTGCGGAACAGGGTAGGGGGATTGGAGGGGCCAACGTCCTGACTTTC

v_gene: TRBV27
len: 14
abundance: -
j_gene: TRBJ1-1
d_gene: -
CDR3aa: CASSLSWSSTEAFF
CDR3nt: TGTGCCAGCAGTTTATCGTGGAGTAGCACTGAAGCTTTCTTT

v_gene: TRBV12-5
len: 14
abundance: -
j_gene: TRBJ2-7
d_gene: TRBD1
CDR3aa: CASGLDRGFDEQYF
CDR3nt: TGTGCTAGTGGTCTAGACAGGGGCTTCGACGAGCAGTACTTC

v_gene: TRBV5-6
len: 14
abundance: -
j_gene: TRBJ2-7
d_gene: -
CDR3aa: CASSWDPSSYEQYF
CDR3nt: TGTGCCAGCAGCTGGGACCCCAGCTCCTACGAGCAGTACTTC

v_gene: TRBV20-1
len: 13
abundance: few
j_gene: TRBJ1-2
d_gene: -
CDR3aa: CSAPSVLNYGYTF
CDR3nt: TGCAGTGCTCCTTCGGTACTCAACTATGGCTACACCTTC

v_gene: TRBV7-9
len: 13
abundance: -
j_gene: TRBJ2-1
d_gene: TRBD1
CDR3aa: CASSRPDRVEQFF
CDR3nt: TGTGCCAGCAGCCGGCCCGACAGGGTTGAGCAGTTCTTC

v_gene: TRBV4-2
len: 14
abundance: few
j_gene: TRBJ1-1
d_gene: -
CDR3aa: CASSQVFDRRGAFF
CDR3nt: TGTGCCAGCAGCCAGGTCTTTGACAGGAGAGGAGCTTTCTTT

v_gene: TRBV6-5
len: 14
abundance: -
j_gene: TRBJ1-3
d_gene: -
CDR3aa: CASRTGISGNTIYF
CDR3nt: TGTGCCAGCCGCACAGGGATTTCTGGAAACACCATATATTTT

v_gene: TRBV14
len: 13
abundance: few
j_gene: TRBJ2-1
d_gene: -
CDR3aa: CASGGHAYNEQFF
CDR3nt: TGTGCATCGGGGGGCCACGCCTACAATGAGCAGTTCTTC

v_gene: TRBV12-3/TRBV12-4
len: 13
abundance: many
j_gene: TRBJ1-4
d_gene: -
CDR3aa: CASSLKANEKLFF
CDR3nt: TGTGCCAGCAGTTTAAAGGCTAATGAAAAACTGTTTTTT

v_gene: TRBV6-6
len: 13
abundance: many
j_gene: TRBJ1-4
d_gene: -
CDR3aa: CASSYDRNEKLFF
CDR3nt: TGTGCCAGCAGTTACGACCGTAATGAAAAACTGTTTTTT

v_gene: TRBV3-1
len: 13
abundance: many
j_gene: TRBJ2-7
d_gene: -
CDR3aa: CASRQGNSYEQYF
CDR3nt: TGTGCCAGCCGGCAGGGGAACTCCTACGAGCAGTACTTC

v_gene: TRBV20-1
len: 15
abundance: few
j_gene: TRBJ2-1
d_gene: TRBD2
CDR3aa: CSARDWEGLYNEQFF
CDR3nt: TGCAGTGCTAGAGATTGGGAGGGCCTCTACAATGAGCAGTTCTTC

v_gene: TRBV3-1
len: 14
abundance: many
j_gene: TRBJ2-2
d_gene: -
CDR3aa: CASSTRTETGELFF
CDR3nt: TGTGCCAGCAGCACCCGGACAGAAACCGGGGAGCTGTTTTTT

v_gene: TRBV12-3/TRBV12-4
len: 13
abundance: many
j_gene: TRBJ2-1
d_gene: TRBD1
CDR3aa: CASSPGQDNEQFF
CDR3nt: TGTGCCAGCAGTCCCGGACAGGACAATGAGCAGTTCTTC

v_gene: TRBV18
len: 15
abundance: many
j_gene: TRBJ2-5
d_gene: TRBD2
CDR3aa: CASSPSSGVQETQYF
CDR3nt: TGTGCCAGCTCACCGTCTAGCGGGGTCCAAGAGACCCAGTACTTC

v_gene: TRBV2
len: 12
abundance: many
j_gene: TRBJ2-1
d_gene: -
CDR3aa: CASSEDDNEQFF
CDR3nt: TGTGCCAGCAGTGAAGACGACAATGAGCAGTTCTTC

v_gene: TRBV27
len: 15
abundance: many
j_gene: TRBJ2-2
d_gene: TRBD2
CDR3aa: CASSSKREGPGELFF
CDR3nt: TGTGCCAGCAGTAGTAAGCGGGAGGGCCCCGGGGAGCTGTTTTTT

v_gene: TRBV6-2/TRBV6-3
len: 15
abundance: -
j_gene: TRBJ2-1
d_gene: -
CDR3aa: CACSPTGGFYNEQFF
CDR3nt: TGTGCCTGCAGCCCGACTGGGGGCTTCTACAATGAGCAGTTCTTC

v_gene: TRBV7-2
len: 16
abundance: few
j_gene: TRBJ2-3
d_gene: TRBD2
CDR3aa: CASSPRLAGTTDTQYF
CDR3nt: TGTGCCAGCAGCCCTCGACTAGCGGGGACCACAGATACGCAGTATTTT

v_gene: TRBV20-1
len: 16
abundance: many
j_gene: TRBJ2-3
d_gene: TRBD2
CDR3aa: CSAPERLAGGVDTQYF
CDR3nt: TGCAGTGCCCCTGAAAGACTAGCGGGGGGCGTAGATACGCAGTATTTT

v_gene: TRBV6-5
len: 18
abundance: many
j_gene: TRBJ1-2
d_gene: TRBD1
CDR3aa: CASSYGVGTAPLRYGYTF
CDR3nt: TGTGCCAGCAGTTACGGGGTAGGGACAGCTCCCCTTAGATATGGCTACACCTTC

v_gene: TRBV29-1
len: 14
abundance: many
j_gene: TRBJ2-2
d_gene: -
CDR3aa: CSVVPSENTGELFF
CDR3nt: TGCAGCGTTGTCCCTAGCGAGAACACCGGGGAGCTGTTTTTT

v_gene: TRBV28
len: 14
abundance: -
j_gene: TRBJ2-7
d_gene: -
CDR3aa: CASSPDLSSYEQYF
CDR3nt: TGTGCCAGCAGCCCGGACTTGTCTTCCTACGAGCAGTACTTC

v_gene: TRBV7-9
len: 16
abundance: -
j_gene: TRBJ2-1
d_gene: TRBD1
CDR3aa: CASSLSPGQGIDEQFF
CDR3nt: TGTGCCAGCAGCCTATCTCCGGGACAGGGTATCGATGAGCAGTTCTTC

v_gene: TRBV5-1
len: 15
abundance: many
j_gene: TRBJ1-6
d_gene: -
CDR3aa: CASSLEPGGNSPLHF
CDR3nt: TGCGCCAGCAGCTTGGAGCCAGGAGGTAATTCACCCCTCCACTTT

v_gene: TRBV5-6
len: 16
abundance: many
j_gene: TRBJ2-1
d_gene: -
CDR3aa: CASSLPGHGIRDEQFF
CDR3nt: TGTGCCAGCAGCTTACCGGGACATGGGATACGGGATGAGCAGTTCTTC

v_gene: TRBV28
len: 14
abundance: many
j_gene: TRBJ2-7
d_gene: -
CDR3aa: CASSLFPGRYEQYF
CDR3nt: TGTGCCAGCAGTTTATTCCCTGGACGCTACGAGCAGTACTTC

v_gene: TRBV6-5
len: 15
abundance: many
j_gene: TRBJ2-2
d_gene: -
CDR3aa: CASSYVRGDTGELFF
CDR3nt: TGTGCCAGCAGTTACGTCAGGGGCGACACCGGGGAGCTGTTTTTT